This TCR beta chain derives from a study of identical twins. Whole-study findings and limits: Beta out-of-frame twin sharing showed a weaker excess.

TCRdb passed the 5' RACE reads through MiXCR, listing each CDR3 protein once. This table has 520,000 or so distinct CDR3 sequences, roughly 21% appearing once. Comment on this clonotype: Antigen unknown.

The sample also formed part of further work on T cells expressing NK-cell markers. According to that study: From sorted CD3+CD56+NKG2C+, CD3+CD56+NKG2C- and CD3+CD56-NKG2C+ T cells came the TCR beta repertoires.

This TCR was recovered from a woman under 30 in good health. Sequencing was done on a sample of CD4+ T cells sorted from blood.

CDR3 sequence: CASSDSSREQYF. Written as DNA, the CDR3 is TGTGCCAGCTCCGACTCTTCTCGCGAGCAGTACTTC. J is TRBJ2-7 and V is TRBV18, with D hard to call. This CDR3 contains 12 residues. CDR1 and CDR2 (germline): KGHSH, LQKENI. The V end lost 6 bases, the J end lost 6 bases, and 12 bases lay between the germline ends.